This T cell receptor beta chain emerged from a study of shared clonotypes between healthy human individuals. As concerns this clone: Its target is unknown.

V lost 4 bases and J lost 7, with 16 bases in between. The CDR3 spans 13 residues. Germline-derived CDR1 and CDR2 are SQVTM and ANQGSEA. Study-wide findings and caveats: With few donors, the genetic and exposure-history diversity represented was limited. All-four-donor shared clonotypes had higher generation probabilities than non-shared clonotypes did.

Here immunoSEQ multiplex PCR was the method, and the copy in TCRdb shows in-frame clones only, minus some. The repertoire consists of about 2.4 million clones, with more than 80% occurring once and the leading ten covering roughly 0.14%. The V call is TRBV29-1, the J call TRBJ1-1; D call uncertain. The sample was naive CD4+ T cells sorted from blood. Sample subset: CD45RA+ positively selected. This receptor was taken from a man between 18 and 29 years old in good health. CDR3 DNA: TGCAGCGTTGCATCACGGTCTTTTGGTGAAGCTTTCTTT. This sequence encodes CSVASRSFGEAFF.